The sequence of this TCR beta chain was determined in a study of blood T cell repertoires in COVID-19. Study-wide context: Samples taken during acute and convalescent COVID-19 were collected in the United States, Italy and Spain. Sources were T cells, B-cell-depleted T cells, or PBMCs; the material itself was cDNA or gDNA.

Per the study methods: Quantification of nucleated cells was approximated via reference gene primer amplification. TCRdb's table, derived via immunoSEQ multiplex PCR, lists solely in-frame clones and lacks some. The DNA gave D and trimming, while V, J and clone size come from that table. The sample comprises roughly 80,000 clones, approximately 89% of which are singletons, and 6% to 7.5% rests with the top ten. V lost 0 bases and J lost 0, with 9 bases in between. CDR1 and CDR2 from the germline V gene are LGHNA and YNFKEQ. The CDR3 spans 17 residues. Sequencing was done on a sample of peripheral blood. This receptor was taken from an elderly woman with acute or convalescent COVID-19. J is TRBJ2-6 and V is TRBV4-2; D remains unclear. CDR3: CASSQEYRNSGANVLTF. The CDR3 DNA sequence: TGTGCCAGCAGCCAAGAGTATAGAAACTCTGGGGCCAACGTCCTGACTTTC.